There are many counts of the clone carrying this T cell receptor beta chain. Its specificity is unknown. The data stem from a study of human T cells and chemical hapten exposure. For the study at large: The study traced per-sample TCR yield variation mainly to small differences in pooled library volumes.

Between the trimmed V and J ends, which lost 4 bases and 2 bases, there was a span of 9 bases. The CDR3 runs to 15 residues. TCRdb re-called the RACE reads with MiXCR, one entry per CDR3 protein. Of hundreds of thousands of distinct CDR3 sequences listed, around 6% are singletons. Study results and limitations: PT1 expanded TCR counts and patch test score were linked, and their correlation was positive.

Time point meaning: patch test 2, 6 weeks after DPC sensitization. Treatment in this sample: therapeutic diphenylcyclopropenone sensitization with weekly scalp DPC. Unfractionated whole blood yielded the extracted total RNA. The clonotype comes from a woman aged 18-29 years with alopecia areata. Some clones in this sample may be carry-over from other donors' samples. The V call is TRBV12-3 or TRBV12-4, the J call TRBJ2-6; D is possibly TRBD2 (7 bases). The specimen comprised whole blood, sampled in connection with sensitization to the hapten diphenylcyclopropenone (DPC). CDR3 DNA: TGTGCCAGCAGTTCGGGGGGCACTGGGGCCAACGTCCTGACTTTC. The encoded protein is CASSSGGTGANVLTF.